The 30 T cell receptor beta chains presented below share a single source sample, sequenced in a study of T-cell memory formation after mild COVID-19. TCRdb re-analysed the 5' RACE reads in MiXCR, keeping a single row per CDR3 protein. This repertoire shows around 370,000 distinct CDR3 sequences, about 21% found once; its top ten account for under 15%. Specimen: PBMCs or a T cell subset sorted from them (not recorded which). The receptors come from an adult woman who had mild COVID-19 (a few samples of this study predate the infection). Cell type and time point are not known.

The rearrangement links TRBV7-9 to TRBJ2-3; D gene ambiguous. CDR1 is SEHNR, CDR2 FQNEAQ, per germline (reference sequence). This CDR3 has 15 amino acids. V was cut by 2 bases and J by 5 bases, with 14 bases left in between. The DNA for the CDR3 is TGTGCCAGCAGCTTATGGAGTCTAGACGGAGATACGCAGTATTTT. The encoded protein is CASSLWSLDGDTQYF.

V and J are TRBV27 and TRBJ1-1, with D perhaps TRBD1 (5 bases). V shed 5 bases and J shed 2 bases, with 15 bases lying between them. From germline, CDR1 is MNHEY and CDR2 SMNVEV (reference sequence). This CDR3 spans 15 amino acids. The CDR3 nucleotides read TGTGCCAGCAGTGTAAGGGGTTCGTCTAACACTGAAGCTTTCTTT. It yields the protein CASSVRGSSNTEAFF.

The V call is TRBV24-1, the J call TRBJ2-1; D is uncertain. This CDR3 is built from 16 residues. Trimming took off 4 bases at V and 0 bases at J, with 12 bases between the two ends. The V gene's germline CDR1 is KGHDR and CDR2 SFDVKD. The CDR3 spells CATSEYHSGSYNEQFF. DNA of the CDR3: TGTGCCACCAGTGAATACCATAGTGGCTCCTACAATGAGCAGTTCTTC.

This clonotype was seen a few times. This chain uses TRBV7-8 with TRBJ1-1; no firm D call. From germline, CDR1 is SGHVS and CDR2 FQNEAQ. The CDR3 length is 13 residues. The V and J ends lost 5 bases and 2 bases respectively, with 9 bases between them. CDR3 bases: TGTGCCAGCAGCGGCCGGGATAACACTGAAGCTTTCTTT. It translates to CASSGRDNTEAFF.

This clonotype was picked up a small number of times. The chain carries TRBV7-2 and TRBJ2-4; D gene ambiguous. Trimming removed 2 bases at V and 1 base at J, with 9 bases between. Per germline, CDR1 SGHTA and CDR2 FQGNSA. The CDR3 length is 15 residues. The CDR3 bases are TGTGCCAGCAGCTTACCCGTTTCGGCCAAAAACATTCAGTACTTC. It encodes CASSLPVSAKNIQYF.

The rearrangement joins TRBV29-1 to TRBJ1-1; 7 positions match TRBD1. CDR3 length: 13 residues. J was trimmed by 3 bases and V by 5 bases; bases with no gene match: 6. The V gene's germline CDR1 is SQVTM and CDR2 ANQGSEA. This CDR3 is CSVTDREYTEAFF. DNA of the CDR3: TGCAGCGTTACCGACAGGGAGTACACTGAAGCTTTCTTT.

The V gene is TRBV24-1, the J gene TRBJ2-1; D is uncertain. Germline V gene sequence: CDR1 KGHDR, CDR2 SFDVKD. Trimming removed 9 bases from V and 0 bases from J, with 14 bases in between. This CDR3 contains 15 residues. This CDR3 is CATSPGDLSYNEQFF. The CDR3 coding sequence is TGTGCCACCTCCCCAGGAGATCTCTCCTACAATGAGCAGTTCTTC.

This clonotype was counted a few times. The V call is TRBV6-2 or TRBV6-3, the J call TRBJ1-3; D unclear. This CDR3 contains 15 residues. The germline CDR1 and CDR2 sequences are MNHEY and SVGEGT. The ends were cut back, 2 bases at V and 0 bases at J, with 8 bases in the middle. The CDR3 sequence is CASSYGWSSGNTIYF. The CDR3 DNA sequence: TGTGCCAGCAGTTACGGTTGGAGCTCTGGAAACACCATATATTTT.

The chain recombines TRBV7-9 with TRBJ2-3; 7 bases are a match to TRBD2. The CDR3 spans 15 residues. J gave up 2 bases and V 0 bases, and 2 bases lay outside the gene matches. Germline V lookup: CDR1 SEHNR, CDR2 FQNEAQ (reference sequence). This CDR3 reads CASSLAGDYTDTQYF. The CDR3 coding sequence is TGTGCCAGCAGCTTAGCGGGGGACTACACAGATACGCAGTATTTT.

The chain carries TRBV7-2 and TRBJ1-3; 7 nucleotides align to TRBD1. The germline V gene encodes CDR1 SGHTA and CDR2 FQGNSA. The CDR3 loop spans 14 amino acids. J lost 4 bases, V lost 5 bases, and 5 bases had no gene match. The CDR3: CASSPTGSGNTIYF. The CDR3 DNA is TGTGCCAGCAGCCCGACAGGGTCCGGAAACACCATATATTTT. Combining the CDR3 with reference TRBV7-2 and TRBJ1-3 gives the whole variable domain GAGVSQSPSNKVTEKGKDVELRCDPISGHTALYWYRQSLGQGLEFLIYFQGNSAPDKSGLPSDRFSAERTGGSVSTLTIQRTQQEDSAVYLCASSPTGSGNTIYFGEGSWLTVV.

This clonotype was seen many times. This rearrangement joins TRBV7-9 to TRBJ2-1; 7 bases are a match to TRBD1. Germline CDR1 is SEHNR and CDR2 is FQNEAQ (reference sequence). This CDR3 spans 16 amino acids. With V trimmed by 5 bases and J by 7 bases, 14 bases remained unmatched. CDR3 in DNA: TGTGCCAGCAGCGTTATGGGACAGCTACTCCAGAATGAGCAGTTCTTC. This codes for CASSVMGQLLQNEQFF.

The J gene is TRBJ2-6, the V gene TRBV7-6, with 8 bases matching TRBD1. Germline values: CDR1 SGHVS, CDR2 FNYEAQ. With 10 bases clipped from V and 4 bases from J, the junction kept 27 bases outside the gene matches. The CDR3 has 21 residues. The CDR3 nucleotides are TGTGCCACCCTAGTCCGCAAAACGGACAGGGAGCCCGATCGGGGGGCCAACGTCCTGACTTTC. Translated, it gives CATLVRKTDREPDRGANVLTF. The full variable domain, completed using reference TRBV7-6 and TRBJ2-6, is GAGVSQSPRYKVTKRGQDVALRCDPISGHVSLYWYRQALGQGPEFLTYFNYEAQQDKSGLPNDRFSAERPEGSISTLTIQRTEQRDSAMYRCATLVRKTDREPDRGANVLTFGAGSRLTVL.

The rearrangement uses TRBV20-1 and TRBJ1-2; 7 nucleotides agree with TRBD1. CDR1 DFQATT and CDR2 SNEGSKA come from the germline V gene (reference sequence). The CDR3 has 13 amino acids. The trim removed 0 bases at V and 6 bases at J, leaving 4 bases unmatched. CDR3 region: CSAREGQSNGYTF. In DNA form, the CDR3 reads TGCAGTGCTAGAGAGGGACAGTCCAATGGCTACACCTTC.

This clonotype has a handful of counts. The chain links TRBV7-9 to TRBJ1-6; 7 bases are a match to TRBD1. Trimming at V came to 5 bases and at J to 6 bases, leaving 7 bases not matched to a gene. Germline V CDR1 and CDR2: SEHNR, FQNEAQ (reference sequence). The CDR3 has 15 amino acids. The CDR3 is CASSPEGQPNSPLHF. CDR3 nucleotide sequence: TGTGCCAGCAGCCCCGAGGGACAGCCTAATTCACCCCTCCACTTT. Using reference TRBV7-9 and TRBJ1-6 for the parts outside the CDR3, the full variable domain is DTGVSQNPRHKITKRGQNVTFRCDPISEHNRLYWYRQTLGQGPEFLTYFQNEAQLEKSRLLSDRFSAERPKGSFSTLEIQRTEQGDSAMYLCASSPEGQPNSPLHFGNGTRLTVT.

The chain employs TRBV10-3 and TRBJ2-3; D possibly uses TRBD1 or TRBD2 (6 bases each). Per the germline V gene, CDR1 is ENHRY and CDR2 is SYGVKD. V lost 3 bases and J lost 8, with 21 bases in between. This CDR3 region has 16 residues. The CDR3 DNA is TGTGCCATCAGTGATAGGGGGGCGCCCACATTTGGTACGCAGTATTTT. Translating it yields CAISDRGAPTFGTQYF.

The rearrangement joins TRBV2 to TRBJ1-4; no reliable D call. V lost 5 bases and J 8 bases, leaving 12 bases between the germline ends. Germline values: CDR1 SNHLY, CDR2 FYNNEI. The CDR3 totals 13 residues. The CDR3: CASSNVRREKLFF. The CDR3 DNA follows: TGTGCCAGCAGTAACGTCCGAAGGGAAAAACTGTTTTTT. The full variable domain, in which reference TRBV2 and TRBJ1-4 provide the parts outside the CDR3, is EPEVTQTPSHQVTQMGQEVILRCVPISNHLYFYWYRQILGQKVEFLVSFYNNEISEKSEIFDDQFSVERPDGSNFTLKIRSTKLEDSAMYFCASSNVRREKLFFGSGTQLSVL.

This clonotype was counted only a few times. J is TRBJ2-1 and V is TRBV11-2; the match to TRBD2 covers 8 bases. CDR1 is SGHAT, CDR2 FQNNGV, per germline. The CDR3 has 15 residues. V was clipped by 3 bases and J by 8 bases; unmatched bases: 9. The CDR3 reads CASSFISGGQDEQFF. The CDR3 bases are TGTGCCAGCAGCTTCATCAGCGGGGGTCAGGATGAGCAGTTCTTC.

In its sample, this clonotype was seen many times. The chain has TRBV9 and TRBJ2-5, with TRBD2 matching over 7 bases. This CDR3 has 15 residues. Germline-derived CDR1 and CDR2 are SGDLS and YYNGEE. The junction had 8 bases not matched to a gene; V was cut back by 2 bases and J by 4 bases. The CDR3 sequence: CASSVGTTPAETQYF. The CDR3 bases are TGTGCCAGCAGCGTCGGGACTACGCCAGCAGAGACCCAGTACTTC.

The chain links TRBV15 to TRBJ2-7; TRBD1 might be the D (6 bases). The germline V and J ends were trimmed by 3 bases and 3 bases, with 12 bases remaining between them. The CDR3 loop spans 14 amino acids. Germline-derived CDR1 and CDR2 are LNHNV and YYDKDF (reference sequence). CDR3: CATSRETQGYEQYF. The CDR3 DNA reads TGTGCCACCAGCAGGGAAACACAGGGCTACGAGCAGTACTTC.

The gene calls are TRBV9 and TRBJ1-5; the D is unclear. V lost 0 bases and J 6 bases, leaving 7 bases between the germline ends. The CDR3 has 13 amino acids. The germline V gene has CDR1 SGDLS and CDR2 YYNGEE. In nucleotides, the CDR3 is TGTGCCAGCAGCGTAGGGAGCCTTCAGCCCCAGCATTTT. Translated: CASSVGSLQPQHF. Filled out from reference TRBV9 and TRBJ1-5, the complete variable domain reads DSGVTQTPKHLITATGQRVTLRCSPRSGDLSVYWYQQSLDQGLQFLIQYYNGEERAKGNILERFSAQQFPDLHSELNLSSLELGDSALYFCASSVGSLQPQHFGDGTRLSIL.

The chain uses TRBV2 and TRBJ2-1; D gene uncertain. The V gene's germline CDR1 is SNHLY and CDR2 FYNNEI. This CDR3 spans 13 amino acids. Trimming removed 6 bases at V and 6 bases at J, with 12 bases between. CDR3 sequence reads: CASSRRGPNEQFF. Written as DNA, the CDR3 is TGTGCCAGCAGCAGGAGAGGCCCCAATGAGCAGTTCTTC.

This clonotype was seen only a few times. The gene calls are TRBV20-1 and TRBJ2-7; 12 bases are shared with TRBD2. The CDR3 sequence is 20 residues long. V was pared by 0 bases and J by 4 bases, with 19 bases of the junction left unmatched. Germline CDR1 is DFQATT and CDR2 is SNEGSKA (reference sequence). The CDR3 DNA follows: TGCAGTGCTAGAGATCAGGTGCTAGCGGGAGGGCCTTCAGAGGTATACGAGCAGTACTTC. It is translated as CSARDQVLAGGPSEVYEQYF.

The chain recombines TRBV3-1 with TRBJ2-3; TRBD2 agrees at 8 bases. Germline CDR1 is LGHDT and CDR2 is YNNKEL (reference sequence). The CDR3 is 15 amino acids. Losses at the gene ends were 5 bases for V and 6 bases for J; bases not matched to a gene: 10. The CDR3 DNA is TGTGCCAGCAGCACTAGCGGCTCCGGTAGGGATACGCAGTATTTT. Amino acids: CASSTSGSGRDTQYF.

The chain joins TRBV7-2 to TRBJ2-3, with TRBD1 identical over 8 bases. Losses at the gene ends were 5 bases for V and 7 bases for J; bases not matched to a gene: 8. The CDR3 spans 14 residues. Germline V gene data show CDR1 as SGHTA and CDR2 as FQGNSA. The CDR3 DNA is TGTGCCAGCAGCACCCAAACAGGGGGGAATACGCAGTATTTT. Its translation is CASSTQTGGNTQYF.

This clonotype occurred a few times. CDR3 region: CASRDRVTETQYF. For the CDR3, the DNA is TGTGCCAGCAGGGACAGGGTGACAGAGACCCAGTACTTC. The chain recombines TRBV27 with TRBJ2-5, with 8 positions matching TRBD1. Germline V gives CDR1 MNHEY, CDR2 SMNVEV (reference sequence). The V and J ends lost 6 bases and 4 bases, in that order; junction bases with no gene match: 4. The CDR3 loop spans 13 amino acids.

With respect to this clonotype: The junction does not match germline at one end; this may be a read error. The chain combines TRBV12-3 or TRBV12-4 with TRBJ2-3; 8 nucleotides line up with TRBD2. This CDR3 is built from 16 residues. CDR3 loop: CASTLRVVAGINSKDF. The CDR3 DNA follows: TGTGCCAGCACCCTGCGCGTGGTAGCGGGAATCAATAGTAAGGATTTT.

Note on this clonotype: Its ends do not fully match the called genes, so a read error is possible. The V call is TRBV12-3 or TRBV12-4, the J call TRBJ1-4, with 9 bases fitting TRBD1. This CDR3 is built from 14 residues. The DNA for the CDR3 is TGTGCCAGCAGTTTTGGGACAGGGAATGAAACACTGTTTTTT. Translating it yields CASSFGTGNETLFF.

The CDR3 DNA reads TGTGCCAGCAGTTTTGCCCATAGGGGACTAGCGGGAATTGACAATGAGCAGTTCTTC. This codes for CASSFAHRGLAGIDNEQFF. The chain recombines TRBV12-3 or TRBV12-4 with TRBJ2-1, with TRBD2 matching over 13 bases. The CDR3 has 19 residues. J gave up 5 bases and V 3 bases, and 13 bases lay outside the gene matches.

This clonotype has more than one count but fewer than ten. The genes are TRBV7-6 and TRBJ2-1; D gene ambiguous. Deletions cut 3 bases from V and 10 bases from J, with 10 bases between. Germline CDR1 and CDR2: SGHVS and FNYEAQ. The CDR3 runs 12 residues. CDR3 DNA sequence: TGTGCCAGCAGCTTCAACCCTTGGGAGCAGTTCTTC. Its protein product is CASSFNPWEQFF.

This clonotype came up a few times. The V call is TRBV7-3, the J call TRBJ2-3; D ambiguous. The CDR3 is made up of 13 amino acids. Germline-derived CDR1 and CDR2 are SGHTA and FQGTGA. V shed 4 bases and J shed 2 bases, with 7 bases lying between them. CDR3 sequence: CASSSSLTDTQYF. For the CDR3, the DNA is TGTGCCAGCAGCTCCTCTCTCACAGATACGCAGTATTTT.